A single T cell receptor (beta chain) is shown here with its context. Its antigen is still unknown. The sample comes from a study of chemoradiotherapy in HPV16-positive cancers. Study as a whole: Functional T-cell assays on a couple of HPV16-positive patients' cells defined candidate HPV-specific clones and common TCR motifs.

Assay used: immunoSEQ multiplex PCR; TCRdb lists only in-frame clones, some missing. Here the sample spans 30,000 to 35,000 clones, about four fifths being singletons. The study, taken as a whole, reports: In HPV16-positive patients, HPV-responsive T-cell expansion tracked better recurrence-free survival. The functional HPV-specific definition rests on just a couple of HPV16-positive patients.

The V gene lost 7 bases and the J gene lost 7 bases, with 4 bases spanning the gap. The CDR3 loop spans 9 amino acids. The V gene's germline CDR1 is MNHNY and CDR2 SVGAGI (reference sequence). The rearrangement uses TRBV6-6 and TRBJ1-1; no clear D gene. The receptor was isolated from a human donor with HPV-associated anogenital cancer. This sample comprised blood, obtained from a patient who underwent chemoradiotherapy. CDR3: CASNNEAFF. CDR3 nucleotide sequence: TGTGCCAGCAATAATGAAGCTTTCTTT.